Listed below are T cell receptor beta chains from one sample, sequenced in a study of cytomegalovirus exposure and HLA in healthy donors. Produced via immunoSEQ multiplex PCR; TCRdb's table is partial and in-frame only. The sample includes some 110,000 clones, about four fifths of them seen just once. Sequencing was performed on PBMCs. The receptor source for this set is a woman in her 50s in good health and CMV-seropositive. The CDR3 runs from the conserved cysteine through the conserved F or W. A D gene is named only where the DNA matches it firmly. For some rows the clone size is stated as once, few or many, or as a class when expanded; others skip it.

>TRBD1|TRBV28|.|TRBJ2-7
CASSPLIDRGHEQYF
TGTGCCAGCAGTCCCTTAATAGACAGGGGGCACGAGCAGTACTTC
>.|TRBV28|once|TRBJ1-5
CASSFVFSNQPQHF
TGTGCCAGCAGTTTCGTGTTTAGCAATCAGCCCCAGCATTTT
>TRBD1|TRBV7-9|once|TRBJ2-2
CASRDRRELAGELFF
TGTGCCAGCAGGGACAGGAGAGAACTCGCCGGGGAGCTGTTTTTT
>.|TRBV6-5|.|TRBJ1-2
CASSSRHAGYTF
TGTGCCAGCAGTTCGCGACATGCAGGCTACACCTTC
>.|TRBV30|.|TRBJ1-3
CAWSRAGNTIYF
TGTGCCTGGAGTCGGGCTGGAAACACCATATATTTT
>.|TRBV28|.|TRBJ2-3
CASSLRTVMNTQYF
TGTGCCAGCAGTTTAAGGACAGTAATGAATACGCAGTATTTT
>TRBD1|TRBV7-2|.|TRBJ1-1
CASRGRGQGAPRF
TGTGCCAGCAGGGGGCGGGGACAGGGGGCACCACGCTTT
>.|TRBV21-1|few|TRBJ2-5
CASSKDKGTGRGNPHLQETQYF
TGTGCCAGCAGCAAAGATAAGGGGACCGGCAGGGGAAATCCTCACCTCCAAGAGACCCAGTACTTC
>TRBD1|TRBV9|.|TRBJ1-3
CASSVVQGAPSGNTIYF
TGTGCCAGCAGCGTGGTACAGGGGGCCCCCTCTGGAAACACCATATATTTT
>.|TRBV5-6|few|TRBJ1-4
CASSSVGEGEKLFF
TGTGCCAGCAGCTCTGTGGGGGAGGGTGAAAAACTGTTTTTT
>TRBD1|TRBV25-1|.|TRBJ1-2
CASGTGIYGYTF
TGTGCCAGCGGGACAGGGATCTATGGCTACACCTTC
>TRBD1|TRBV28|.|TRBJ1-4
CASRETGREKLFF
TGTGCCAGCAGAGAGACAGGGAGGGAAAAACTGTTTTTT
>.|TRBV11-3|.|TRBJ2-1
CASSLDVLSEQFF
TGTGCCAGCAGCTTAGATGTCCTATCTGAGCAGTTCTTC
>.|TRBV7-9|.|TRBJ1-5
CASSLLDQPQHF
TGTGCCAGCAGCTTGTTAGATCAGCCCCAGCATTTT
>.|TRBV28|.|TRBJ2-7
CASVDVSSDYEQYF
TGTGCCAGTGTGGACGTATCGTCAGACTACGAGCAGTACTTC
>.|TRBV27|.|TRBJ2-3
CASSLKFGEAYTDTQYF
TGTGCCAGCAGTTTAAAATTCGGGGAGGCCTACACAGATACGCAGTATTTT
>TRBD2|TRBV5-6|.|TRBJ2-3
CASSFGSSGGTDTQYF
TGTGCCAGCAGCTTTGGGTCTAGCGGGGGCACAGATACGCAGTATTTT
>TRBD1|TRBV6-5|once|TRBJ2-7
CASFRTGSYEQYF
TGTGCCAGCTTTAGGACAGGGTCGTACGAGCAGTACTTC
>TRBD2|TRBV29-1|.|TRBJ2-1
CSVERGGFYNEQFF
TGCAGCGTTGAACGGGGGGGGTTCTACAATGAGCAGTTCTTC
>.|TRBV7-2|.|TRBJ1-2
CASSLVLEGYTF
TGTGCCAGCAGCTTGGTACTAGAGGGCTACACCTTC
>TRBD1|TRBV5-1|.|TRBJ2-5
CASSDRQGSQETQYF
TGCGCCAGCAGCGACCGACAGGGGAGCCAAGAGACCCAGTACTTC